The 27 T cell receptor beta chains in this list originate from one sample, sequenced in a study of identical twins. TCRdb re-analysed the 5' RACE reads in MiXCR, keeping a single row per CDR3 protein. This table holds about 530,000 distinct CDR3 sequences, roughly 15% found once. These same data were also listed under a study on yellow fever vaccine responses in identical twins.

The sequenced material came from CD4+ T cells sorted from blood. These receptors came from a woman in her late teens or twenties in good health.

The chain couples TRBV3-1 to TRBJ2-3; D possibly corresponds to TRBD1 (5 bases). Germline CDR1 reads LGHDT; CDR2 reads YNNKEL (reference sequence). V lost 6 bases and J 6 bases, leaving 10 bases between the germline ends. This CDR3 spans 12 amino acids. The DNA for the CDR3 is TGTGCCAGCAGTTCAGGGCCCGATACGCAGTATTTT. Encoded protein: CASSSGPDTQYF.

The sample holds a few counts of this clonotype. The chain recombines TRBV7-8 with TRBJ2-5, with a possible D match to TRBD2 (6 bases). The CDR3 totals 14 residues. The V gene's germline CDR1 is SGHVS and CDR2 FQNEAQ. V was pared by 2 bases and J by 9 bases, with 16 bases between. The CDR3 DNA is TGTGCCAGCAGCTTAAACGGCCTAGCGCCTGCCCAGTACTTC. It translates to CASSLNGLAPAQYF.

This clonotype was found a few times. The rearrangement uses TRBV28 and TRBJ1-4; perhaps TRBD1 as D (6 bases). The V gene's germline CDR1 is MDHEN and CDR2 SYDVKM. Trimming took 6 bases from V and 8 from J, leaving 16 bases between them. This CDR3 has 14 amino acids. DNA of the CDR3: TGTGCCAGCAGAGTACAGGGAGTTAGAGAAAAACTGTTTTTT. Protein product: CASRVQGVREKLFF.

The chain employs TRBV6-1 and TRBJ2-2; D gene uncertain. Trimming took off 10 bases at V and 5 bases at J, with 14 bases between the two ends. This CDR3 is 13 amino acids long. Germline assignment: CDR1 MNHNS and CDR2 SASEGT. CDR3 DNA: TGTGCCACCAAGCTTAGGGCGACCGGGGAGCTGTTTTTT. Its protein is CATKLRATGELFF.

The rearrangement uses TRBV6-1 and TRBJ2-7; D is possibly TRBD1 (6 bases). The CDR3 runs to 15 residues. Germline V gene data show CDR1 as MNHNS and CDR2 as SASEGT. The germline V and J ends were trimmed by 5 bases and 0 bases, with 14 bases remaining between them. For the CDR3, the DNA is TGTGCCAGCAGTCAGGGGCCAAGTAGCTCCTACGAGCAGTACGTC. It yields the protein CASSQGPSSSYEQYV.

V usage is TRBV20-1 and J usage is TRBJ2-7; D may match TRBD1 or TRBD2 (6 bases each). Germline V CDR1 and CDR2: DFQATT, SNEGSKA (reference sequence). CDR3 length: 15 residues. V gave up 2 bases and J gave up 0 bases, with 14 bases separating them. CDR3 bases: TGCAGTGCTAGACCAGGGGACTCCCGCTCCTACGAGCAGTACGTC. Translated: CSARPGDSRSYEQYV.

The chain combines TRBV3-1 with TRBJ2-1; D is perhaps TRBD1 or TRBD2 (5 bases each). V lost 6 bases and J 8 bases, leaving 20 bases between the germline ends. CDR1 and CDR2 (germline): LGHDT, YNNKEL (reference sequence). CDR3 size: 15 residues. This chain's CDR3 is CASSSGTVERDEQFF. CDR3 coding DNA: TGTGCCAGCAGTTCCGGGACGGTAGAGAGGGATGAGCAGTTCTTC.

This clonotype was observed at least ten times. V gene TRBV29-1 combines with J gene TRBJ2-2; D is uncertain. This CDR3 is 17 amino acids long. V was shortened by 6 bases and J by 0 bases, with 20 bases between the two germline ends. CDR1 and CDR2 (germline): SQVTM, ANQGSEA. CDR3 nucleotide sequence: TGCAGCGTCAAGCACCCCGTGGGCACCTCGAACACCGGGGAGCTGTTTTTT. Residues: CSVKHPVGTSNTGELFF.

The CDR3 nucleotides read TGTGCCAGCAGCGTAGAGGGGACTATGACCACCGGGGAGCTGTTTTTT. As protein: CASSVEGTMTTGELFF. The chain uses TRBV9 and TRBJ2-2; 7 nucleotides line up with TRBD2. The junction had 6 bases not matched to a gene; V was cut back by 0 bases and J by 4 bases. CDR3 size: 16 residues. Germline V lookup: CDR1 SGDLS, CDR2 YYNGEE.

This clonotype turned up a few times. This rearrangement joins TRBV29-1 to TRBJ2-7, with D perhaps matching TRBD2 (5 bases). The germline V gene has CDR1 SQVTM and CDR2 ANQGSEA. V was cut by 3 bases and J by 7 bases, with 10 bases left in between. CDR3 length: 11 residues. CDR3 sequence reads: CSVDGKREQYF. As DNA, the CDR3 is TGCAGCGTTGACGGGAAAAGGGAGCAGTACTTC.

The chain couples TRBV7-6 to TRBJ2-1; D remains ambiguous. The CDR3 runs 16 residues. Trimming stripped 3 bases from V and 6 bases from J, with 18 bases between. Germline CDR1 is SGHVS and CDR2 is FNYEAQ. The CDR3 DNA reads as TGTGCCAGCAGCTTTAGTGACCGGGCGCGATTCAATGAGCAGTTCTTC. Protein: CASSFSDRARFNEQFF.

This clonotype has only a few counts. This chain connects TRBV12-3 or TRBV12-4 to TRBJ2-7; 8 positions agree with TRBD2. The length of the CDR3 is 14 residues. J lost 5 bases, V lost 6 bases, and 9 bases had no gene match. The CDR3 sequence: CASSPSGSTHEQYF. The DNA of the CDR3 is TGTGCCAGCAGCCCAAGCGGGAGTACCCACGAGCAGTACTTC.

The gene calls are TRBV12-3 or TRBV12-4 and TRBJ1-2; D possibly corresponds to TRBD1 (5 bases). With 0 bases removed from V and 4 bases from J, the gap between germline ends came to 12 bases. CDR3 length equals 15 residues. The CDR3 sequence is CASSLARGVGYGYTF. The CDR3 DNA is TGTGCCAGCAGTTTAGCGCGGGGGGTCGGCTATGGCTACACCTTC.

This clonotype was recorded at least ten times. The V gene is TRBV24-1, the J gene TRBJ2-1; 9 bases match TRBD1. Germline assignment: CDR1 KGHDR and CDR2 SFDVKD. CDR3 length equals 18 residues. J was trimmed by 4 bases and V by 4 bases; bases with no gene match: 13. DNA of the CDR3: TGTGCCACCAGTGACCGTCAAACAGGGGGCCTGGTGTACAATGAGCAGTTCTTC. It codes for CATSDRQTGGLVYNEQFF.

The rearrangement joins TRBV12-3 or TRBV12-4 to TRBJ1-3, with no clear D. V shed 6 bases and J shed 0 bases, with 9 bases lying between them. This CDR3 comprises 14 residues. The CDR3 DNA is TGTGCCAGCAGCCAGACCTTCTCTGGAAACACCATATATTTT. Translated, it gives CASSQTFSGNTIYF.

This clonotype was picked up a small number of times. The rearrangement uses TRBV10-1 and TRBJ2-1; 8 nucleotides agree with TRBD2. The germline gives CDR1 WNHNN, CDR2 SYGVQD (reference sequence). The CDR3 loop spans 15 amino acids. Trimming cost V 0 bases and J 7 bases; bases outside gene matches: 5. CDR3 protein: CASSESGGARNEQFF. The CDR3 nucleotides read TGCGCCAGCAGTGAGTCCGGGGGGGCGCGGAATGAGCAGTTCTTC.

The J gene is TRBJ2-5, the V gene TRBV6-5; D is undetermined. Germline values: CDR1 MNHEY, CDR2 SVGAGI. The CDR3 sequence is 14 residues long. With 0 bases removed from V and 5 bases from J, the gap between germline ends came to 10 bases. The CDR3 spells CASSYSKGYETQYF. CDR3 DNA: TGTGCCAGCAGTTACTCGAAGGGTTACGAGACCCAGTACTTC.

The CDR3 reads CSARDRRAGANVLTF. In DNA form, the CDR3 reads TGCAGTGCTAGAGATAGGCGGGCTGGGGCCAACGTCCTGACTTTC. The chain carries TRBV20-1 and TRBJ2-6; perhaps TRBD2 as D (5 bases). Trimming shortened V by 0 bases and J by 2 bases, and 8 bases separated the two germline ends. Germline lookup yields CDR1 DFQATT and CDR2 SNEGSKA (reference sequence). There are 15 residues in the CDR3.

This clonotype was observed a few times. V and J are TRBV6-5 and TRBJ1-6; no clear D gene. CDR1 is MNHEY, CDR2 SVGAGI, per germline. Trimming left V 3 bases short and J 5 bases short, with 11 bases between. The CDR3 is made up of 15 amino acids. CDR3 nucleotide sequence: TGTGCCAGCAGTTATGTGGGCCCCCATAATTCACCCCTCCACTTT. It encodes CASSYVGPHNSPLHF.

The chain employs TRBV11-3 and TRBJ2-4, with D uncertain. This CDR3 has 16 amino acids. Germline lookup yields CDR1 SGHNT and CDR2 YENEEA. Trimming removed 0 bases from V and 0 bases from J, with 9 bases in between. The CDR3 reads CASSLELGLAKNIQYF. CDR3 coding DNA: TGTGCCAGCAGCTTAGAACTGGGATTAGCCAAAAACATTCAGTACTTC.

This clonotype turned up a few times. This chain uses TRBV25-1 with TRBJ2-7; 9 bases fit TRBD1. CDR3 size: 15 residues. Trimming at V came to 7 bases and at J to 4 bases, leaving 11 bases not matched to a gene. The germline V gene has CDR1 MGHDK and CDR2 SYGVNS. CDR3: CASTTKDRGSYEQYF. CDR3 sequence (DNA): TGTGCCAGCACCACTAAGGACAGGGGCTCATACGAGCAGTACTTC.

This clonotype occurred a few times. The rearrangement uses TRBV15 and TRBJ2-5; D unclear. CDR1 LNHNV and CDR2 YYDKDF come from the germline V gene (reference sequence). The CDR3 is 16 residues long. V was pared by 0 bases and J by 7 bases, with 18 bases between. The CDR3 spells CATSREVGSMLATQYF. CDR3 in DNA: TGTGCCACCAGCAGAGAAGTAGGCTCCATGCTGGCGACCCAGTACTTC.

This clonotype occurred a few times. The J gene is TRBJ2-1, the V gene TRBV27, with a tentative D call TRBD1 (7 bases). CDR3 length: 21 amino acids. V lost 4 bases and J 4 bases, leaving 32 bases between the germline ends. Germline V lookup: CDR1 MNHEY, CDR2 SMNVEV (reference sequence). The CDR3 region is CASSSPSGRGVLGSGYNEQFF. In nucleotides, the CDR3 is TGTGCCAGCAGTTCCCCCAGCGGCAGGGGGGTGCTCGGGAGCGGGTACAATGAGCAGTTCTTC.

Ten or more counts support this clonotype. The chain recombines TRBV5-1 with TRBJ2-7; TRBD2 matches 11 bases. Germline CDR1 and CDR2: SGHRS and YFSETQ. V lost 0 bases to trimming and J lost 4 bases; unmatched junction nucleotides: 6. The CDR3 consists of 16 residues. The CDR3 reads CASSLDSGRGIYEQYF. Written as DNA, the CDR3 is TGCGCCAGCAGCTTGGATAGCGGGAGGGGCATATACGAGCAGTACTTC.

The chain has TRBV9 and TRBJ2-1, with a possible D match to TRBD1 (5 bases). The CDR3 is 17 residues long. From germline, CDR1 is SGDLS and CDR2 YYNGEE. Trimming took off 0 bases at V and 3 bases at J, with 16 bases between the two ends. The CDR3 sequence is CASSVAYGPGIYNEQFF. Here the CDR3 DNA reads TGTGCCAGCAGCGTAGCCTACGGTCCAGGGATCTACAATGAGCAGTTCTTC.

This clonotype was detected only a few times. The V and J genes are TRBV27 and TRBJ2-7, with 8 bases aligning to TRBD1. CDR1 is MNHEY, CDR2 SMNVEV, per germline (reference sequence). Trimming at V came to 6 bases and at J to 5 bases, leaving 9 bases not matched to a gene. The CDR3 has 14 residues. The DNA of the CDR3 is TGTGCCAGCAGAAGGCAGGGGGCAAGCGACGAGCAGTACTTC. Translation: CASRRQGASDEQYF.

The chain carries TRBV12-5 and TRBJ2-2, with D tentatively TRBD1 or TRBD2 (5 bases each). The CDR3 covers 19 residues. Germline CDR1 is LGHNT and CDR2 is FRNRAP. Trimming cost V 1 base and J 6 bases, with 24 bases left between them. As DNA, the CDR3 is TGTGCTAGTGGTTTGGAAGGGGTTTCCCCGGAGATGGGAGCCGGGGAGCTGTTTTTT. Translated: CASGLEGVSPEMGAGELFF.